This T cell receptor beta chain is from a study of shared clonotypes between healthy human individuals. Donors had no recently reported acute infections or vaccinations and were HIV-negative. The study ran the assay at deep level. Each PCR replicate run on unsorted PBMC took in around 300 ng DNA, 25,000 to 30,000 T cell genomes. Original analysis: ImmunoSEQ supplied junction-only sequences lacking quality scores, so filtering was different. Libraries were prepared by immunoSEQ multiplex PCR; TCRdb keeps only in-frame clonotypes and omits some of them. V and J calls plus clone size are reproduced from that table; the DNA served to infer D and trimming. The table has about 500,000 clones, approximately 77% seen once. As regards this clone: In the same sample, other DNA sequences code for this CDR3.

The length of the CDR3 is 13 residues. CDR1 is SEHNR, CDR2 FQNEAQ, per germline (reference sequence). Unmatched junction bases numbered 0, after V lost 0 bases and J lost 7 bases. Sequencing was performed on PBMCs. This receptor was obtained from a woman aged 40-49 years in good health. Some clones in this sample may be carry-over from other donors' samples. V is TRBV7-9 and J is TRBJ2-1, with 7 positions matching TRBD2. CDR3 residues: CASSLAGGNEQFF. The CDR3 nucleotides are TGTGCCAGCAGCTTAGCGGGAGGGAATGAGCAGTTCTTC.